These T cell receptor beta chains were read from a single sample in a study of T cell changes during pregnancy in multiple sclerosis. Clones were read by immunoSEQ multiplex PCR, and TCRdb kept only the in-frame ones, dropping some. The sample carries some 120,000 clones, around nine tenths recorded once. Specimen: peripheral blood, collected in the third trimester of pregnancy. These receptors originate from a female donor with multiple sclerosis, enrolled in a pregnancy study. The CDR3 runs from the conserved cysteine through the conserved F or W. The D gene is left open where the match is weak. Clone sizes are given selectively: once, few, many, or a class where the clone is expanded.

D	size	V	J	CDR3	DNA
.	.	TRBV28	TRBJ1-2	CASTSDRRGYTF	TGTGCCAGCACCTCCGACAGGCGGGGCTACACCTTC
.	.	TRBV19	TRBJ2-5	CASSNVQGQETQYF	TGTGCCAGTAGTAATGTGCAGGGGCAAGAGACCCAGTACTTC
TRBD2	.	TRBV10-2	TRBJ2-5	CASSEAASGLQETQYF	TGCGCCAGCAGTGAGGCCGCTAGCGGGCTCCAAGAGACCCAGTACTTC
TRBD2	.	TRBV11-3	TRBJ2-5	CASSLGNSGGRQETQYF	TGTGCCAGCAGCTTAGGAAATAGCGGGGGAAGGCAAGAGACCCAGTACTTC
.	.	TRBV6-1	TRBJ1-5	CASNKGLFNQPQHF	TGTGCCAGCAACAAGGGGCTCTTTAATCAGCCCCAGCATTTT
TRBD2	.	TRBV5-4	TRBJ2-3	CASSQSGRATDTQYF	TGTGCCAGCAGCCAGAGCGGGAGGGCCACAGATACGCAGTATTTT
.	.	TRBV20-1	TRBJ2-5	CSPGFQETQYF	TGCAGTCCCGGGTTCCAAGAGACCCAGTACTTC
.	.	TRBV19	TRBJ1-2	CASASLGGANYGYTF	TGTGCCAGTGCCTCTTTAGGGGGGGCTAACTATGGCTACACCTTC
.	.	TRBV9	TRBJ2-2	CASSVGGYPGELFF	TGTGCCAGCAGCGTAGGAGGGTACCCCGGGGAGCTGTTTTTT
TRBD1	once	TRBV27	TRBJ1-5	CASSLSSGGNQPQHF	TGTGCCAGCAGTTTATCTTCAGGGGGGAATCAGCCCCAGCATTTT
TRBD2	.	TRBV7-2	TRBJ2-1	CASSLNPPEASGGPQFF	TGTGCCAGCAGCTTAAACCCCCCAGAAGCTAGCGGGGGGCCGCAGTTCTTC
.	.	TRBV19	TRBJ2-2	CASSIWWQDSGELFF	TGTGCCAGTAGTATTTGGTGGCAGGACTCCGGGGAGCTGTTTTTT
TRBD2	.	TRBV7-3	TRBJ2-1	CASSLRGGNEQFF	TGTGCCAGCAGCTTACGCGGGGGCAATGAGCAGTTCTTC
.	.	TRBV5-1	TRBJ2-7	CASSWVTRFPFASYEQYF	TGCGCCAGCAGCTGGGTGACTAGATTCCCCTTCGCTTCCTACGAGCAGTACTTC
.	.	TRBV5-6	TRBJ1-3	CASSLVSGTIYF	TGTGCCAGCAGCTTGGTCTCCGGGACCATATATTTT
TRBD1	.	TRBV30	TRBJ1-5	CAWSPERQGASNQPQHF	TGTGCCTGGAGTCCTGAGAGACAGGGGGCGAGCAATCAGCCCCAGCATTTT
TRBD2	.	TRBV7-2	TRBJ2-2	CASSFRTSGVTGELFF	TGTGCCAGCAGCTTTCGGACTAGCGGGGTAACCGGGGAGCTGTTTTTT
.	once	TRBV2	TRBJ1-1	CASSLDGRQAFF	TGTGCCAGCAGTCTGGACGGGAGGCAAGCTTTCTTT
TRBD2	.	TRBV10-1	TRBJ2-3	CASSEGLAGPTDTQYF	TGCGCCAGCAGTGAGGGACTAGCGGGCCCGACAGATACGCAGTATTTT